This T cell receptor (beta chain) is from a study of control samples from healthy donors and cancer patients. The protocol was immunoSEQ multiplex PCR, while the TCRdb copy is restricted to in-frame clones and leaves out a portion. Of some 57,000 clones in the sample, approximately 95% were seen once. Trimming took 1 base from V and 3 from J, leaving 7 bases between them. The length of the CDR3 is 13 residues. Germline CDR1 is SNHLY and CDR2 is FYNNEI. The receptor's source is a man aged 30 to 45 in good health. This chain joins TRBV2 and TRBJ2-7; D may be TRBD2 (6 bases). Material for sequencing was blood. CDR3 loop: CASSEGGVYEQYF. Here the CDR3 DNA reads TGTGCCAGCAGTGAAGGGGGGGTCTACGAGCAGTACTTC. Full variable domain (rest looked up from reference TRBV2 and TRBJ2-7): EPEVTQTPSHQVTQMGQEVILRCVPISNHLYFYWYRQILGQKVEFLVSFYNNEISEKSEIFDDQFSVERPDGSNFTLKIRSTKLEDSAMYFCASSEGGVYEQYFGPGTRLTVT.